These T cell receptor beta chains were read from a single sample in a study of CD8+ T cells in alopecia areata. Method: immunoSEQ multiplex PCR; TCRdb's copy keeps in-frame clones and lacks some. The repertoire has roughly 250,000 clones, around 67% of them found once; the top ten carry 0.95% to 1.5%. The sample here was CD4+ T cells sorted from blood, taken at week 0. The receptors here all came from a human donor with alopecia areata. CDR3s include the opening cysteine and the closing phenylalanine or tryptophan. D genes are given only for firm matches. Where a row states a size, it is once, few, many or the class of an expanded clone; other rows omit it.

V: TRBV14
J: TRBJ1-5
size: NA
D: NA
DNA: TGTGCCAGCAGCCAAGAAGGGGTCCAGCCCCAGCATTTT
CDR3: CASSQEGVQPQHF

V: TRBV9
J: TRBJ1-2
size: NA
D: NA
DNA: TGTGCCAGCAGCGTAGACACCTACTATGGCTACACCTTC
CDR3: CASSVDTYYGYTF

V: TRBV4-1
J: TRBJ2-3
size: NA
D: NA
DNA: TGCGCCAGCAGCCAAGGGAAAAACACAGATACGCAGTATTTT
CDR3: CASSQGKNTDTQYF

V: TRBV7-3
J: TRBJ1-1
size: NA
D: NA
DNA: TGTGCCAGCAGCCACGGACGGAACACTGAAGCTTTCTTT
CDR3: CASSHGRNTEAFF

V: TRBV5-1
J: TRBJ1-2
size: NA
D: NA
DNA: TGCGCCAGCAGCCAGGGATCTCTCTATGGCTACACCTTC
CDR3: CASSQGSLYGYTF

V: TRBV6-6
J: TRBJ1-2
size: NA
D: NA
DNA: TGTGCCAGCAGACTGGGGGGACCCTTCGATGGCTACACCTTC
CDR3: CASRLGGPFDGYTF

V: TRBV19
J: TRBJ2-1
size: NA
D: NA
DNA: TGTGCCAGTAGACCCCAGGGCTCCTACAATGAGCAGTTCTTC
CDR3: CASRPQGSYNEQFF

V: TRBV29-1
J: TRBJ2-3
size: NA
D: NA
DNA: TGCAGCGCCTCAGGGGGGGATGGCACAGATACGCAGTATTTT
CDR3: CSASGGDGTDTQYF

V: TRBV19
J: TRBJ1-5
size: NA
D: TRBD1
DNA: TGTGCCAGTATCGGGGACAGGAGTCAGCCCCAGCATTTT
CDR3: CASIGDRSQPQHF

V: TRBV7-8
J: TRBJ2-6
size: NA
D: NA
DNA: TGTGCCAGCAGCTTTCAGGGTGGGGCCAACGTCCTGACTTTC
CDR3: CASSFQGGANVLTF

V: TRBV30
J: TRBJ1-4
size: NA
D: NA
DNA: TGTGCCTGGAGTGTGGGCGACAGGCTGGGCGAAAAACTGTTTTTT
CDR3: CAWSVGDRLGEKLFF

V: TRBV29-1
J: TRBJ2-7
size: few
D: TRBD1
DNA: TGCAGCGTCGGGACAGAGGCCTACGAGCAGTACTTC
CDR3: CSVGTEAYEQYF

V: TRBV5-1
J: TRBJ2-2
size: few
D: NA
DNA: TGCGCCAGCAGCTTGGCGGGGCCCGGGGAGCTGTTTTTT
CDR3: CASSLAGPGELFF

V: TRBV4-1
J: TRBJ1-6
size: NA
D: NA
DNA: TGCGCCAGCAGCCAACCTGGTTCACCCCTCCACTTT
CDR3: CASSQPGSPLHF

V: TRBV29-1
J: TRBJ2-7
size: NA
D: NA
DNA: TGCAGCGTTACCCAGGTCTCCTACGAGCAGTACTTC
CDR3: CSVTQVSYEQYF

V: TRBV29-1
J: TRBJ1-6
size: NA
D: NA
DNA: TGCAGCGTTACTGTTGGGAGCAGGGACAATTCACCCCTCCACTTT
CDR3: CSVTVGSRDNSPLHF

V: TRBV7-8
J: TRBJ2-7
size: NA
D: TRBD2
DNA: TGTGCCAGCAGTATCAGCGGGGCCTACGAGCAGTACTTC
CDR3: CASSISGAYEQYF

V: TRBV27
J: TRBJ2-4
size: NA
D: TRBD1
DNA: TGTGCCAGCAGTCCAGGGACAGCCCTAGCCAAAAACATTCAGTACTTC
CDR3: CASSPGTALAKNIQYF

V: TRBV7-6
J: TRBJ2-3
size: NA
D: NA
DNA: TGTGCCAGCAGCTTAGGGGGGTCAGGAGGCCTGTTCGCAGATACGCAGTATTTT
CDR3: CASSLGGSGGLFADTQYF

V: TRBV9
J: TRBJ2-5
size: few
D: TRBD2
DNA: TGTGCCAGCAGCGAGGCCCCCCTGGCGGGGGGGTTGGAGACCCAGTACTTC
CDR3: CASSEAPLAGGLETQYF

V: TRBV29-1
J: TRBJ2-5
size: few
D: NA
DNA: TGCAGCGTCCTAAAGGTGGACGGGCAAGAGACCCAGTACTTC
CDR3: CSVLKVDGQETQYF

V: TRBV19
J: TRBJ2-3
size: NA
D: TRBD1
DNA: TGTGCCAGTAGTCTCGACAGGGGGCGCGGAGATACGCAGTATTTT
CDR3: CASSLDRGRGDTQYF

V: TRBV6-1
J: TRBJ2-2
size: few
D: NA
DNA: TGTGCCAGCAATAACCCGCCCACCGGGGAGCTGTTTTTT
CDR3: CASNNPPTGELFF

V: TRBV19
J: TRBJ1-5
size: NA
D: NA
DNA: TGTGCCAGTAGGAGCTTCCGGGACAACCTCAATCAGCCCCAGCATTTT
CDR3: CASRSFRDNLNQPQHF

V: TRBV11-2
J: TRBJ2-3
size: NA
D: TRBD1
DNA: TGTGCCAGCAGCCCCGGGACAGGACAGGATTTT
CDR3: CASSPGTGQDF

V: TRBV2
J: TRBJ1-1
size: NA
D: NA
DNA: TGTGCCAGCCTTGGGGAGGTCGACACTGAAGCTTTCTTT
CDR3: CASLGEVDTEAFF

V: TRBV29-1
J: TRBJ2-3
size: NA
D: TRBD2
DNA: TGCAGCGTCTCTCGGGGGGGTACAGATACGCAGTATTTT
CDR3: CSVSRGGTDTQYF

V: TRBV6-5
J: TRBJ1-3
size: NA
D: NA
DNA: TGTGCCAGCAGCTTCTTGAGGAACTCTGGAAACACCATATATTTT
CDR3: CASSFLRNSGNTIYF

V: TRBV2
J: TRBJ1-6
size: few
D: NA
DNA: TGTGCCAGCAGTGATGGGGTTAGCTCACCCCTCCACTTT
CDR3: CASSDGVSSPLHF

V: TRBV13
J: TRBJ2-1
size: few
D: TRBD1
DNA: TGTGCCAGCAGCCCACAGACAGGGGTCCGCGGTGAGCAGTTCTTC
CDR3: CASSPQTGVRGEQFF

V: TRBV19
J: TRBJ2-1
size: NA
D: TRBD2
DNA: TGTGCCAGTAGCCCCCGACTAGCGGGGGGTTACAATGAGCAGTTCTTC
CDR3: CASSPRLAGGYNEQFF

V: TRBV6-6
J: TRBJ1-1
size: NA
D: TRBD1
DNA: TGTGCCAGCAGTGCTGGGACAGGGGGCGCGAGAACTGAAGCTTTCTTT
CDR3: CASSAGTGGARTEAFF

V: TRBV9
J: TRBJ1-2
size: NA
D: NA
DNA: TGTGCCAGCAGCCGAGCTAATGGCTACACCTTC
CDR3: CASSRANGYTF

V: TRBV29-1
J: TRBJ2-3
size: NA
D: TRBD2
DNA: TGCAGCGTTTTGGTCGGTGGACTAGGGGCAGATACGCAGTATTTT
CDR3: CSVLVGGLGADTQYF

V: TRBV29-1
J: TRBJ1-1
size: NA
D: NA
DNA: TGCAGCGTTACCCCCTACCCGTTTGAAGCTTTCTTT
CDR3: CSVTPYPFEAFF

V: TRBV2
J: TRBJ2-2
size: few
D: NA
DNA: TGTGCCATCAGTGACCAGGTATCGAACACCGGGGAGCTGTTTTTT
CDR3: CAISDQVSNTGELFF

V: TRBV29-1
J: TRBJ1-4
size: few
D: NA
DNA: TGCAGCGTTGAAAAGCCAGGTGGACTGTTTTTT
CDR3: CSVEKPGGLFF

V: TRBV30
J: TRBJ1-4
size: NA
D: NA
DNA: TGTGCCTGGACCGGTAACAGGGATGAAAAACTGTTTTTT
CDR3: CAWTGNRDEKLFF

V: TRBV18
J: TRBJ1-2
size: NA
D: NA
DNA: TGTGCCAGTACTGGGGACAACCTTAACTATGGCTACACCTTC
CDR3: CASTGDNLNYGYTF

V: TRBV30
J: TRBJ1-5
size: few
D: TRBD1
DNA: TGTGCCTGGGGACAGGGGGGAAGCAATCAGCCCCAGCATTTT
CDR3: CAWGQGGSNQPQHF

V: TRBV12-5
J: TRBJ2-5
size: NA
D: NA
DNA: TGTGCTAGTGGTCTCCGGGGAAAAGAGACCCAGTACTTC
CDR3: CASGLRGKETQYF

V: TRBV5-6
J: TRBJ1-2
size: NA
D: NA
DNA: TGTGCCAGCAACCTGGGGACCTATGGCTACACCTTC
CDR3: CASNLGTYGYTF

V: TRBV27
J: TRBJ1-2
size: NA
D: NA
DNA: TGTGCCAGCAGTTTATCGGCCGGGGCCAATAACTATGGCTACACCTTC
CDR3: CASSLSAGANNYGYTF

V: TRBV25-1
J: TRBJ2-4
size: few
D: TRBD1
DNA: TGTGCCAGCAGTGAATGGACAGGGGAGGGAGGCATTCAGTACTTC
CDR3: CASSEWTGEGGIQYF

V: TRBV11-2
J: TRBJ2-2
size: few
D: NA
DNA: TGTGCCAGCAGCTTAGCAGTAGCTCCCGGGGAGCTGTTTTTT
CDR3: CASSLAVAPGELFF

V: TRBV25-1
J: TRBJ2-5
size: NA
D: TRBD1
DNA: TGTGCCAGCAGTGATTATGGGACAGACAAAGAGACCCAGTACTTC
CDR3: CASSDYGTDKETQYF

V: TRBV5-1
J: TRBJ2-2
size: NA
D: NA
DNA: TGCGCCAGCAGCTCGGACTATGCGAACACCGGGGAGCTGTTTTTT
CDR3: CASSSDYANTGELFF

V: TRBV6-4
J: TRBJ2-3
size: NA
D: NA
DNA: TGTGCCACCAGGGAGGGGGCGTCAGATACGCAGTATTTT
CDR3: CATREGASDTQYF